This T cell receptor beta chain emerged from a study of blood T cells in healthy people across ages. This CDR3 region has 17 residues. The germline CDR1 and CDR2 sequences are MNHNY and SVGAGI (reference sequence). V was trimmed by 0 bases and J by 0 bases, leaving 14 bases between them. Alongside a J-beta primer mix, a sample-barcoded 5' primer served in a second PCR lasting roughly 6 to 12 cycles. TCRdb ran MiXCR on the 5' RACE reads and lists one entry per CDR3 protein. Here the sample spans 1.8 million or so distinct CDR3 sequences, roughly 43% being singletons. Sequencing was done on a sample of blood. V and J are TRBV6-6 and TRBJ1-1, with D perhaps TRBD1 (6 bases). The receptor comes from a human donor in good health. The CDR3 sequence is CASSYSGPQGMNTEAFF. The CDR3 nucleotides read TGTGCCAGCAGTTACTCCGGGCCCCAGGGGATGAACACTGAAGCTTTCTTT.